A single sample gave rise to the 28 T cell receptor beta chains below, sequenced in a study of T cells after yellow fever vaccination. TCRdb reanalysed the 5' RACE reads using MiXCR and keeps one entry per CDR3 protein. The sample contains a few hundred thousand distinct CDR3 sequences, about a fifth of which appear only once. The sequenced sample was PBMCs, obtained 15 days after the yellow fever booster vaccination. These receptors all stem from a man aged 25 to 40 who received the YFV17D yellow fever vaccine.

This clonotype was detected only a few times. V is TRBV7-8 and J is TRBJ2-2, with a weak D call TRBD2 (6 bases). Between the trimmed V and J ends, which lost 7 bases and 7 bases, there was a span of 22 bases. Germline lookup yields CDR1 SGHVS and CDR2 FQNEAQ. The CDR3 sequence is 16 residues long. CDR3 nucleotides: TGTGCCAGCATCCCGACGACCGGGACTTCGGACGGGGAGCTGTTTTTT. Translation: CASIPTTGTSDGELFF.

CDR3 nucleotide sequence: TGTGCCAGCGGACTAGCGGGGGATGAGCAGTTCTTC. Its protein product is CASGLAGDEQFF. The J gene is TRBJ2-1, the V gene TRBV2; 13 bases line up with TRBD2. CDR3 length: 12 amino acids. Germline V gene data show CDR1 as SNHLY and CDR2 as FYNNEI. V dropped 8 bases and J dropped 8; count of bases not matched to a gene: 0.

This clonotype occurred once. The CDR3 loop reads CASSRNRASGDNEQFF. Written as DNA, the CDR3 is TGTGCCAGCAGTCGAAATAGGGCTAGCGGGGACAATGAGCAGTTCTTC. J is TRBJ2-1 and V is TRBV12-3 or TRBV12-4, with 9 bases matching TRBD2. V lost 5 bases and J lost 5; bases outside the gene matches: 10. This CDR3 contains 16 residues.

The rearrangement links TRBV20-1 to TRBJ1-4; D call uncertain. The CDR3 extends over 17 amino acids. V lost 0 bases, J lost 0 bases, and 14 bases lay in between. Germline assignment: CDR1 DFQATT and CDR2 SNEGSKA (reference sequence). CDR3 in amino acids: CSARDLQRPATNEKLFF. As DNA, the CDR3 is TGCAGTGCTAGAGATCTGCAGCGGCCCGCAACTAATGAAAAACTGTTTTTT.

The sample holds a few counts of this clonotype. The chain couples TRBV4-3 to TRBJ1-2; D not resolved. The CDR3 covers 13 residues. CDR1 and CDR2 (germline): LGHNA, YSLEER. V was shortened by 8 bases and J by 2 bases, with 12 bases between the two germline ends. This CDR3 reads CASRDSGNYGYTF. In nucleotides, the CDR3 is TGCGCCAGCCGGGATTCAGGCAACTATGGCTACACCTTC.

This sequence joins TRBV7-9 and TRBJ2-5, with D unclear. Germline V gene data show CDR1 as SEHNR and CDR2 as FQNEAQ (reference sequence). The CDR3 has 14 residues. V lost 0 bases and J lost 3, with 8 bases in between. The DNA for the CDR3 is TGTGCCAGCAGCTTAGCCCCAGCCAAAGAGACCCAGTACTTC. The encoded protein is CASSLAPAKETQYF.

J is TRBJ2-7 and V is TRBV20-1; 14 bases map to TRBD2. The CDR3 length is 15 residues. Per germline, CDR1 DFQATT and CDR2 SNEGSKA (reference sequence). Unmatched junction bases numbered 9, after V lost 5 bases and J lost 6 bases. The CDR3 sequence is CSAGGLAGVGSEQYF. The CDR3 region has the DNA TGCAGTGCTGGGGGACTAGCGGGAGTAGGTTCCGAGCAGTACTTC.

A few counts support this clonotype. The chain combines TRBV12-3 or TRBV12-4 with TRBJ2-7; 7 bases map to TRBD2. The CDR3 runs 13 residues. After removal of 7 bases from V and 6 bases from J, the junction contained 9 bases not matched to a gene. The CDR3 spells CASTRGEIGEQYF. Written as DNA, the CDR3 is TGTGCCAGCACCCGGGGGGAGATTGGCGAGCAGTACTTC.

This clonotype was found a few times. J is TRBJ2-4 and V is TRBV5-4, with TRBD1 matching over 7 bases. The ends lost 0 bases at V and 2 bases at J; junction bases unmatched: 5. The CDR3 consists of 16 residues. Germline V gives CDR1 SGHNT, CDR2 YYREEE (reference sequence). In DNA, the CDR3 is TGTGCCAGCAGCTTGGGTGGGACAGCGCCCAAAAACATTCAGTACTTC. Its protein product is CASSLGGTAPKNIQYF.

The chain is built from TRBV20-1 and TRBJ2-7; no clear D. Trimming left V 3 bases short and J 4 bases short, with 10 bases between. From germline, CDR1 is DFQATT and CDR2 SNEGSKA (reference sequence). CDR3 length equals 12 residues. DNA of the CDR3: TGCAGTGCTAGCTCGGATCTTTACGAGCAGTACTTC. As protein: CSASSDLYEQYF.

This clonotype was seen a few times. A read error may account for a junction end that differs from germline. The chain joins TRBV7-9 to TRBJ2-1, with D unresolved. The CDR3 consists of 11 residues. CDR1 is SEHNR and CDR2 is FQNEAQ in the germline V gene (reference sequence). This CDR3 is CASSLVSEQFF. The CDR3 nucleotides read TGTGCCAGCAGTTTAGTTTCAGAGCAGTTCTTC.

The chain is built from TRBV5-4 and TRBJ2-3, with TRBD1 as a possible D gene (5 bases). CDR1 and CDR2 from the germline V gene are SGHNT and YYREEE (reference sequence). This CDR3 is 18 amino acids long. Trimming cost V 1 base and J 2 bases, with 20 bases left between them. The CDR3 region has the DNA TGTGCCAGCAGCTTGTCCCCACCGTCAACAGGAGACACAGATACGCAGTATTTT. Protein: CASSLSPPSTGDTDTQYF.

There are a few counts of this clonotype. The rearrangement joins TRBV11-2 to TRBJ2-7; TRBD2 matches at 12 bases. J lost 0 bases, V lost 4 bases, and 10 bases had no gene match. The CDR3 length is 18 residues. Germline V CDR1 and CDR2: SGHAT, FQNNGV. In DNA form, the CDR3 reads TGTGCCAGCAGCTCCCGAGCTAGCGGGAGGGGCTTCTCCTACGAGCAGTACTTC. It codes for CASSSRASGRGFSYEQYF. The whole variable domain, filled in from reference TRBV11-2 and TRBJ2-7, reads EAGVAQSPRYKIIEKRQSVAFWCNPISGHATLYWYQQILGQGPKLLIQFQNNGVVDDSQLPKDRFSAERLKGVDSTLKIQPAKLEDSAVYLCASSSRASGRGFSYEQYFGPGTRLTVT.

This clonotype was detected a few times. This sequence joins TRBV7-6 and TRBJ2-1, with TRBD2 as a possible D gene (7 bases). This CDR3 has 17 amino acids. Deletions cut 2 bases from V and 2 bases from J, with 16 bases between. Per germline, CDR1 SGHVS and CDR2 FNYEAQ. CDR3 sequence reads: CASSLFPGGATYNEQFF. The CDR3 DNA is TGTGCCAGCAGCTTATTCCCGGGGGGCGCAACCTACAATGAGCAGTTCTTC.

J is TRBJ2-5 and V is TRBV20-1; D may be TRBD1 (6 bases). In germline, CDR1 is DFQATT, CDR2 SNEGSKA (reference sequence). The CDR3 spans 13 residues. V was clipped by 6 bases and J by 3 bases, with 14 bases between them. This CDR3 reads CSADTGKEETQYF. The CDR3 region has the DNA TGCAGTGCCGATACAGGGAAAGAAGAGACCCAGTACTTC.

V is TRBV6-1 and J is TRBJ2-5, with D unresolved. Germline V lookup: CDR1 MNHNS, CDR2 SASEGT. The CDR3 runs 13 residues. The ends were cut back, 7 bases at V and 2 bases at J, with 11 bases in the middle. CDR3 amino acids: CASTPYSQETQYF. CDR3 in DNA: TGTGCCAGCACCCCATACTCACAAGAGACCCAGTACTTC.

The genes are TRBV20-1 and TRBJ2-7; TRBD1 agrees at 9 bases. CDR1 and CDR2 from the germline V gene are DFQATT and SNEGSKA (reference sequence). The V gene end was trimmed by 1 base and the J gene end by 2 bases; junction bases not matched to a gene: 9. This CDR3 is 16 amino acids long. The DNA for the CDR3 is TGCAGTGCTAGAGCCCTCCACCGGGACAGGGCCTACGAGCAGTACTTC. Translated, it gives CSARALHRDRAYEQYF.

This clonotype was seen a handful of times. The DNA for the CDR3 is TGCAGTGCTAAAACGCGGACTAGCCGCACAGATACGCAGTATTTT. Translating it yields CSAKTRTSRTDTQYF. The chain has TRBV20-1 and TRBJ2-3; 8 positions match TRBD2. This CDR3 is 15 amino acids long. V lost 4 bases to trimming and J lost 1 base; unmatched junction nucleotides: 7. The V gene's germline CDR1 is DFQATT and CDR2 SNEGSKA (reference sequence).

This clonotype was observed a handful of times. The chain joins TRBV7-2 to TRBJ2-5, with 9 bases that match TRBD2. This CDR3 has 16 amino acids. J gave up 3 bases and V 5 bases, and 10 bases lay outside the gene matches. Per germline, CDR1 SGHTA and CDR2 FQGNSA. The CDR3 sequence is CASSRGELAGKETQYF. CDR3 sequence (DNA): TGTGCCAGCAGCAGGGGGGAACTAGCGGGTAAAGAGACCCAGTACTTC.

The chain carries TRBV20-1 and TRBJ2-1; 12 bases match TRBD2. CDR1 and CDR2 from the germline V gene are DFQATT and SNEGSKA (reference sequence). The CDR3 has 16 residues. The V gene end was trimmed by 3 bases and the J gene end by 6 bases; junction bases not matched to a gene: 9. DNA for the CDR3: TGCAGTGCTAGCCTGGACCCGGGACTAGCGGGCAATGAGCAGTTCTTC. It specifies CSASLDPGLAGNEQFF.

CDR3 DNA sequence: TGTGCCAGCACCCCGACAGGGGAATACGAGCAGTACTTC. It specifies CASTPTGEYEQYF. The V call is TRBV5-6, the J call TRBJ2-7; TRBD1 matches at 8 bases. The germline CDR1 and CDR2 sequences are SGHDT and YYEEEE. The CDR3 totals 13 residues. V lost 6 bases to trimming and J lost 4 bases; unmatched junction nucleotides: 6. Filled out from reference TRBV5-6 and TRBJ2-7, the complete variable domain reads DAGVTQSPTHLIKTRGQQVTLRCSPKSGHDTVSWYQQALGQGPQFIFQYYEEEERQRGNFPDRFSGHQFPNYSSELNVNALLLGDSALYLCASTPTGEYEQYFGPGTRLTVT.

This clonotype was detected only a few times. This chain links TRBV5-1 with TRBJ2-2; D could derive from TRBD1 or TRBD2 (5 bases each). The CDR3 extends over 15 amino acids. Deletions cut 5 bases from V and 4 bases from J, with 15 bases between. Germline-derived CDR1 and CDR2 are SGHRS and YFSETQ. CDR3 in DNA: TGCGCCAGCAGAAAGGGGACGGTGGGCACCGGGGAGCTGTTTTTT. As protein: CASRKGTVGTGELFF.

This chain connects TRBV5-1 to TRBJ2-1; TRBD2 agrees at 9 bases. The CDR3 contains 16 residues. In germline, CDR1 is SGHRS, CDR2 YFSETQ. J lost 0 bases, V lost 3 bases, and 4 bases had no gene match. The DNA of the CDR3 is TGCGCCAGCAGCTGGACTAGCGCAAGCTCCTACAATGAGCAGTTCTTC. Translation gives CASSWTSASSYNEQFF.

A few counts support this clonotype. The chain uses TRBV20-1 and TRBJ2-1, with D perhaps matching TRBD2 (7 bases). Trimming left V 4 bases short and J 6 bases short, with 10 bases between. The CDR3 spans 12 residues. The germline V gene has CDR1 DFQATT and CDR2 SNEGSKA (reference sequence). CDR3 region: CSAIRGGNEQFF. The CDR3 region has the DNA TGCAGTGCTATAAGGGGGGGCAATGAGCAGTTCTTC.

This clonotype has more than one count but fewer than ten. This chain's CDR3 is CSAARGTDTQYF. The CDR3 nucleotides read TGCAGTGCCGCCAGGGGCACAGATACGCAGTATTTT. The V gene is TRBV20-1, the J gene TRBJ2-3; TRBD1 is a possible D gene (5 bases). Germline CDR1 reads DFQATT; CDR2 reads SNEGSKA (reference sequence). The V end was cut by 6 bases, the J end by 1 base, with 8 bases between. The CDR3 has 12 residues.

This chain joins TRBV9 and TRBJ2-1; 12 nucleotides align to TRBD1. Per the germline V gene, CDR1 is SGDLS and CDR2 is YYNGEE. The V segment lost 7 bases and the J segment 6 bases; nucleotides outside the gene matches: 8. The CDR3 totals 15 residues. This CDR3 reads CASRPGQGAGNEQFF. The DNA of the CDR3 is TGTGCCAGCCGACCGGGACAGGGGGCTGGCAATGAGCAGTTCTTC. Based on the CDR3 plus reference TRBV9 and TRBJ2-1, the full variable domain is DSGVTQTPKHLITATGQRVTLRCSPRSGDLSVYWYQQSLDQGLQFLIQYYNGEERAKGNILERFSAQQFPDLHSELNLSSLELGDSALYFCASRPGQGAGNEQFFGPGTRLTVL.

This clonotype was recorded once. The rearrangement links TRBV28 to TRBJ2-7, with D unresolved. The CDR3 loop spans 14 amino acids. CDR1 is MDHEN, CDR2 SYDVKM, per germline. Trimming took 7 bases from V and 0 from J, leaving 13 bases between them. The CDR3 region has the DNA TGTGCCAGCACCGTCGACCCGACCTCCTACGAGCAGTACTTC. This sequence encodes CASTVDPTSYEQYF.

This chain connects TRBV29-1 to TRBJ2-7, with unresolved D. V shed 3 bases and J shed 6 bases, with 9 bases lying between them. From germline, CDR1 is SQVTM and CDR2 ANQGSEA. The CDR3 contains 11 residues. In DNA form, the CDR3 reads TGCAGCGTTGACCTGCGTTCCGAGCAGTACTTC. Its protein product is CSVDLRSEQYF.